This T cell receptor beta chain emerged from a study of blood T cell repertoires in COVID-19. CDR3 length: 13 residues. Looked up from germline, CDR1 is KGHSH and CDR2 is LQKENI. V lost 2 bases and J lost 2, with 6 bases in between. Generated by immunoSEQ multiplex PCR, the TCRdb table keeps only in-frame clones and is missing some. The sample holds roughly 220,000 clones, 81% seen once. About this clone itself: The same CDR3 can be traced to other DNA sequences in this sample.

The TCR originated in a woman older than 75 with COVID-19, enrolled during active disease. The genes are TRBV18 and TRBJ2-5; D possibly corresponds to TRBD2 (6 bases). Sequenced input: peripheral blood. This CDR3 is CASSPGLQETQYF. The CDR3 region has the DNA TGTGCCAGCTCACCAGGACTACAAGAGACCCAGTACTTC.